Detailed here is one TCR beta chain. The V and J ends lost 0 bases and 4 bases respectively, with 9 bases between them. The length of the CDR3 is 14 residues. CDR1 and CDR2 (germline): LNHNV, YYDKDF (reference sequence). The data were obtained in a study of CD8+CD57+ T cells in acquired aplastic anemia. Study-wide context: Sorted cells (CD4+ and CD8+) yielded DNA amounts that averaged around 3.1 ug.

TCR beta VDJ and CDR3 were profiled, and genomic DNA was the template. TCRdb re-derived calls from the reads in MiXCR, one entry per CDR3 protein. The sample lists just over 150,000 distinct CDR3 sequences, less than 50% occurring once. Individuals selected for sequencing had exhibited CD8+CD57+ cell expansion on flow cytometry. The specimen was sorted CD4+, CD8+, or CD8+CD57+ T cells (not recorded which) from PBMCs. The TCR sequence derives from a human donor with aplastic anemia. The V gene is TRBV15, the J gene TRBJ2-5, with a weak D call TRBD2 (6 bases). CDR3 DNA sequence: TGTGCCACCAGCAGAGATACGGGAGTAGAGACCCAGTACTTC. Protein sequence: CATSRDTGVETQYF.